These 9 T cell receptor beta chains originate from one sample sequenced in a study of blood T cell repertoires in COVID-19. The method was immunoSEQ multiplex PCR; TCRdb's version includes in-frame clones alone and lacks a portion of them. The data contain 200,000 to 250,000 clones, 89% of them singletons. The source material was peripheral blood. The source is a woman aged 40-49 years with acute or convalescent COVID-19.

A few counts support this clone. V and J are TRBV9 and TRBJ1-3; TRBD1 might be the D (5 bases). The V gene lost 8 bases and the J gene lost 0 bases, with 9 bases spanning the gap. The CDR3 is 13 amino acids. Germline V lookup: CDR1 SGDLS, CDR2 YYNGEE. The CDR3 DNA is TGTGCCAGTTCTGGGGCCTCTGGAAACACCATATATTTT. Translation: CASSGASGNTIYF.

The J gene is TRBJ2-2, the V gene TRBV27, with D maybe TRBD2 (7 bases). Germline V CDR1 and CDR2: MNHEY, SMNVEV (reference sequence). The germline V and J ends were trimmed by 7 bases and 1 base, with 16 bases remaining between them. This CDR3 has 16 residues. The DNA for the CDR3 is TGTGCCAGCACCCCCAAGGGGGGGCGGAACACCGGGGAGCTGTTTTTT. Translation: CASTPKGGRNTGELFF.

The CDR3 nucleotides read TGTGCCAGCAGCCGGTCATCCGGACTAGCGGGGGGGCGGACCGGGGAGCTGTTTTTT. Translated: CASSRSSGLAGGRTGELFF. The gene calls are TRBV3-1 (or the pseudogene TRBV3-2) and TRBJ2-2; 15 bases fit TRBD2. In germline, CDR1 is LGHDT, CDR2 YNNKEL (reference sequence). The CDR3 is 19 residues long. V was clipped by 4 bases and J by 5 bases; unmatched bases: 11.

In this sample, this clone turned up a few times. The V gene is TRBV30, the J gene TRBJ1-1; 10 nucleotides line up with TRBD1. Germline V gene lookup returns CDR1 GTSNPN and CDR2 SVGIG (reference sequence). Unmatched junction bases numbered 17, after V lost 3 bases and J lost 10 bases. This CDR3 has 16 amino acids. The CDR3 loop is CAWRGSSGTGVLSAFF. CDR3 sequence (DNA): TGTGCCTGGAGGGGTTCATCCGGGACAGGGGTTTTGTCAGCTTTCTTT. The whole variable domain, remainder taken from reference TRBV30 and TRBJ1-1, is SQTIHQWPATLVQPVGSPLSLECTVEGTSNPNLYWYRQAAGRGLQLLFYSVGIGQISSEVPQNLSASRPQDRQFILSSKKLLLSDSGFYLCAWRGSSGTGVLSAFFGQGTRLTVV.

The chain combines TRBV5-1 with TRBJ1-2, with TRBD1 as a possible D gene (5 bases). The CDR3 spans 12 residues. Germline V lookup: CDR1 SGHRS, CDR2 YFSETQ. With 4 bases removed from V and 8 bases from J, the gap between germline ends came to 12 bases. Here the CDR3 DNA reads TGCGCCAGCAGCCAGGGTGTGCGGGGCTACACCTTC. Its translation: CASSQGVRGYTF.

The chain carries TRBV19 and TRBJ1-4; 7 nucleotides align to TRBD1. The V and J ends lost 4 bases and 7 bases, in that order; junction bases with no gene match: 9. From germline, CDR1 is LNHDA and CDR2 SQIVND (reference sequence). This CDR3 is built from 15 residues. The CDR3 is CASSTRQGIGEKLFF. In DNA form, the CDR3 reads TGTGCCAGTAGTACCCGACAGGGAATAGGTGAAAAACTGTTTTTT.

This sequence joins TRBV4-2 and TRBJ1-2; D gene uncertain. The CDR3 length is 14 residues. Germline V gene sequence: CDR1 LGHNA, CDR2 YNFKEQ. V was clipped by 0 bases and J by 2 bases, with 7 bases between them. CDR3 sequence (DNA): TGTGCCAGCAGCCAAGATAAACAGAACTATGGCTACACCTTC. Protein sequence: CASSQDKQNYGYTF.

The CDR3 bases are TGTGCCAGCAGTCCGGGGTACACCGGGGAGCTGTTTTTT. It specifies CASSPGYTGELFF. The chain has TRBV28 and TRBJ2-2; D is possibly TRBD2 (5 bases). Germline values: CDR1 MDHEN, CDR2 SYDVKM. This CDR3 is built from 13 residues. V dropped 5 bases and J dropped 3 bases, with 7 bases sitting between them.

The chain carries TRBV7-9 and TRBJ1-3, with D unresolved. This CDR3 has 17 residues. Trimming cost V 4 bases and J 0 bases, with 16 bases left between them. Germline V CDR1 and CDR2: SEHNR, FQNEAQ (reference sequence). CDR3 bases: TGTGCCAGCAGCTCCACAGTTGGTGCGATCTCTGGAAACACCATATATTTT. Its protein product is CASSSTVGAISGNTIYF.